The sequence of this T cell receptor beta chain was determined in a study of molecular identifiers for immune sequencing clone quantification (dated by TCRdb to the late 2010s). Background for the entire study: For a replicate experiment, RNA from approximately 20,000 or 100,000 naive CD8 T cells was divided into five aliquots, of which four were sequenced. This methods study benchmarked molecular-identifier clustering-based TCR repertoire sequencing (MIDCIRS) and TCR RNA copy counting, using CD8 T cells to do so.

The research as a whole found: In CMV-specific effector cells, over 98% of molecules were held by clones above 20 RNA copies, whereas under 1% of molecules were held by such clones in naive cells. Even against a background of around 900,000 naive CD8 T cells, spiked-in Jurkat TCR RNA amounting to a single cell's worth was reported to be detectable. When barcode sub-clustering was not used, chimeric consensus sequences inflated TCR diversity, with chimeras reaching as high as 47%. The naive libraries included spiked-in Jurkat TCR RNA (more than nine copies' worth), and this Jurkat TCR RNA is not part of the donor repertoire. Identical TCR molecules sharing a barcode could cause highly expanded clone sizes to be underestimated. Modeling estimated about 2.8 recovered TCR RNA copies per cell, compared with about 10 by digital PCR, which implies roughly 30% capture efficiency.

The library came from PCR. For sequencing, a NextSeq 500 was employed. Bulk TCR libraries were prepared as previously described, using TCR primers listed in Table S5. Total RNA was purified with the Qiagen AllPrep DNA/RNA kit. Before analysis, reads from multiple sequencing runs of one library were combined. The published analysis was carried out like this. Reads were retained only if an exact TCR constant sequence was present, and the retained reads were trimmed to 150 nt and grouped according to their 12-nt molecular barcodes. Within each barcode group, reads were sub-clustered at a 15% Levenshtein threshold, and quality-weighted consensus sequences were built per RNA molecule. Non-functional sequences were filtered out, along with any lower-count sequence sitting one edit away from another sequence. On the basis of fitting two negative binomial distributions, barcode sub-clusters with fewer than 20% of the maximum read count were discarded. Using fastp trimming at Q25 and MiXCR clonotype assembly, TCRdb reanalyzed the public sequencing data and kept in-frame beta chains. Every entry covers one CDR3 protein and lists the most common genes and DNA from its rows. For this entry, the V and J calls and clone size follow TCRdb and not the study's own pipeline. The sample table contains some 97,000 distinct CDR3 sequences; only one count was recorded for around 24% of them. The ten top clones hold roughly 1% of the sample.

As regards this clonotype: Its antigen target is currently unknown. No qualities accompany the bases; no much larger clone lies one base away.

Libraries of naive CD8 T cells were built from anywhere between roughly 17,000 and 1,000,000 sorted cells, with 10%, 30% or 50% of the purified RNA used. On a BD FACSAria II, naive CD8 T cells were FACS-sorted as CD8+CD4-CCR7+CD45RA+ and collected into RLT Plus buffer. Roughly ten TCR copies' worth of Jurkat RNA were spiked into roughly 17,000-1,100,000 naive CD8 T cell samples to test detection sensitivity. Enrichment of CD8 T cells was performed with RosetteSep CD8+ T Cell Enrichment Cocktail and Ficoll-Paque, after which ACK red cell lysis was carried out. Based on the germline V gene (reference sequence), the CDR1 and CDR2 sequences are MNHEY and SMNVEV. Spanning cysteine to phenylalanine, the CDR3 consists of 14 amino acids. Only the CDR3 part of the read is kept: 42 bases, read in frame from the first base. V lost 5 bases and J lost 3 bases; the stretch between them is 14 bases long.

The receptor comes from a human donor in good health. Some libraries in this study had Jurkat cell RNA spiked in. Recombination connected TRBV27 to TRBJ2-7; the best D guess is TRBD1, with 6 bases matching. The sequenced sample was naive CD8+ T cells from blood, with Jurkat cell RNA spiked in. What this sample's cell subset or site label stands for: FACS-sorted CD8+CD4-CCR7+CD45RA+ naive T cells. CDR3 region: CASSVAGTIYEQYF. Read as DNA, the sequence is TGTGCCAGCAGTGTGGCCGGGACAATCTACGAGCAGTACTTC.